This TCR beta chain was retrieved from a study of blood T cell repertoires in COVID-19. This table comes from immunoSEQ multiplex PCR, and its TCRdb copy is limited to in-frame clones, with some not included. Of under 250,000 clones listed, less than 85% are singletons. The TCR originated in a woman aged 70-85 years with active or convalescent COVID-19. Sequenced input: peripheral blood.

This CDR3 reads CASSLFGLADYGELFF. CDR3 sequence (DNA): TGTGCCAGCAGCTTATTTGGACTAGCTGATTACGGGGAGCTGTTTTTT. The chain joins TRBV7-2 to TRBJ2-2, with 8 bases aligning to TRBD2. Germline values: CDR1 SGHTA, CDR2 FQGNSA. CDR3 length: 16 amino acids. V gave up 2 bases and J gave up 7 bases; unmatched junction bases: 9.